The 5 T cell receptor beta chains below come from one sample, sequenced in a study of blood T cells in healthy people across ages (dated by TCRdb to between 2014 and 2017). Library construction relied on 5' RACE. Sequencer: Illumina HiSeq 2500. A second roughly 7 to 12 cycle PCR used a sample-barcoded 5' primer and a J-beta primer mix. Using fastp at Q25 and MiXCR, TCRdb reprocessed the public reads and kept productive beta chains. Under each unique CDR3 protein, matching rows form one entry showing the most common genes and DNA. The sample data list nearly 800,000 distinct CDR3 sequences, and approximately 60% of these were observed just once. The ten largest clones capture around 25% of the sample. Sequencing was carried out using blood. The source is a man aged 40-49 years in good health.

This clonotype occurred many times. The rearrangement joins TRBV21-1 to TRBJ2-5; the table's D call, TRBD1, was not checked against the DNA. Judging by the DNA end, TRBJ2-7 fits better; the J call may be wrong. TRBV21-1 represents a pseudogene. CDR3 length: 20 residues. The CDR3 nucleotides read TGTGCCAGCAGCAAAGACTACGGACAGGTTACCGATCCGAGCGAATCCGAGCAGTACTTC. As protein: CASSKDYGQVTDPSESEQYF.

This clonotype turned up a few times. CDR3 sequence (DNA): TGCAGTGCTCTTGATTCTAGGGTAGAGACCCAGTACTTC. This gives the protein CSALDSRVETQYF. V is TRBV20-1 and J is TRBJ2-5; no clear D gene. Trimming took off 5 bases at V and 4 bases at J, with 14 bases between the two ends. CDR1 and CDR2 (germline): DFQATT, SNEGSKA (reference sequence). CDR3 size: 13 residues.

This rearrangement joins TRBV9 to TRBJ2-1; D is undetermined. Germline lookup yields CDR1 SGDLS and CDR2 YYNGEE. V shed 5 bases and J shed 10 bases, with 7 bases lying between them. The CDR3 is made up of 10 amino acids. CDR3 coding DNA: TGTGCCAGCAGTGGGAAGGAGCAGTTCTTC. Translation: CASSGKEQFF.

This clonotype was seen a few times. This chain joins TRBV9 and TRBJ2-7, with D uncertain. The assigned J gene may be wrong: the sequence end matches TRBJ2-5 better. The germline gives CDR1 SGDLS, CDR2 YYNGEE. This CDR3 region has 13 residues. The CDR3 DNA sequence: TGTGCCAGCAGCCCTGGAAACGGCCGGACCCAGTACTTC. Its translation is CASSPGNGRTQYF.

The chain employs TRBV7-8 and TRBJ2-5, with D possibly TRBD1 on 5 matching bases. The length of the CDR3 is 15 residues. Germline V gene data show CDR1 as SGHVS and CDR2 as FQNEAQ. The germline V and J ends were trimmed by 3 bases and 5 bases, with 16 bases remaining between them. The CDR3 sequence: CASSFWGRARETQYF. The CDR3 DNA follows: TGTGCCAGCAGCTTTTGGGGCAGGGCCAGGGAGACCCAGTACTTC.